What follows are 20 T cell receptor beta chains derived from one specimen sequenced in a study of cytomegalovirus exposure and HLA in healthy donors. Measured with immunoSEQ multiplex PCR; TCRdb has only the in-frame clones, and not every one. The repertoire includes about 280,000 clones, 85% to 90% of them detected once, and approximately 0.94% sits in the top ten. Sequenced input: PBMCs. These receptors all stem from a woman between 18 and 29 years old in good health and CMV-seronegative.

The CDR3 bases are TGTGCCAGCAGCGTATCGCCGGAGCGGGAGACGTACGAGCAGTACTTC. Translated, it gives CASSVSPERETYEQYF. The chain carries TRBV9 and TRBJ2-7; 8 bases line up with TRBD2. Per the germline V gene, CDR1 is SGDLS and CDR2 is YYNGEE. This CDR3 region has 16 residues. V trimming: 1 base; J trimming: 4 bases; junction bases outside the gene matches: 10.

The V call is TRBV6-5, the J call TRBJ2-7, with a possible D match to TRBD1 (5 bases). Looked up from germline, CDR1 is MNHEY and CDR2 is SVGAGI. The germline V and J ends were trimmed by 2 bases and 4 bases, with 15 bases remaining between them. This CDR3 comprises 15 residues. CDR3: CASSYGLRGGYEQYF. CDR3 nucleotide sequence: TGTGCCAGCAGTTACGGTCTAAGGGGTGGGTACGAGCAGTACTTC.

The CDR3 protein is CASSYGGAPGELFF. CDR3 coding DNA: TGTGCCAGCAGTTACGGGGGGGCCCCCGGGGAGCTGTTTTTT. V is TRBV6-5 and J is TRBJ2-2; tentative D call: TRBD2 (7 bases). V gave up 2 bases and J gave up 6 bases, with 10 bases separating them. Germline V gene sequence: CDR1 MNHEY, CDR2 SVGAGI. The CDR3 runs to 14 residues.

The chain joins TRBV5-1 to TRBJ2-1; TRBD2 is a possible D gene (6 bases). The V end lost 2 bases, the J end lost 5 bases, and 11 bases lay between the germline ends. The CDR3 spans 14 residues. Germline CDR1 reads SGHRS; CDR2 reads YFSETQ. In nucleotides, the CDR3 is TGCGCCAGCAGCTTCGGACCGGGGGACAATGAGCAGTTCTTC. Protein product: CASSFGPGDNEQFF.

This sequence joins TRBV4-1 and TRBJ2-2; D remains unclear. This CDR3 is built from 14 residues. Trimming removed 1 base from V and 0 bases from J, with 3 bases in between. CDR1 MGHRA and CDR2 YSYEKL come from the germline V gene. The CDR3: CASSQVANTGELFF. In DNA, the CDR3 is TGCGCCAGCAGCCAAGTCGCGAACACCGGGGAGCTGTTTTTT.

This rearrangement joins TRBV5-1 to TRBJ2-7; TRBD2 matches at 7 bases. The CDR3 sequence is 17 residues long. In germline, CDR1 is SGHRS, CDR2 YFSETQ. With V trimmed by 0 bases and J by 5 bases, 14 bases remained unmatched. The CDR3 protein is CASSLGALGGSPHEQYF. In nucleotides, the CDR3 is TGCGCCAGCAGCTTGGGAGCCCTTGGCGGGAGTCCCCACGAGCAGTACTTC.

The genes are TRBV5-5 and TRBJ1-2; no clear D. The length of the CDR3 is 13 residues. Trimming removed 4 bases from V and 4 bases from J, with 11 bases in between. Germline-derived CDR1 and CDR2 are SGHKS and YYEKEE (reference sequence). The CDR3 loop reads CASSVTLSYGYTF. The CDR3 region has the DNA TGTGCCAGCAGCGTGACACTTTCCTATGGCTACACCTTC.

The chain joins TRBV27 to TRBJ1-5; possible D gene TRBD1, 5 bases. Germline-derived CDR1 and CDR2 are MNHEY and SMNVEV (reference sequence). V lost 5 bases and J lost 7, with 18 bases in between. This CDR3 spans 15 amino acids. CDR3: CASSPMGQGGQPQHF. Here the CDR3 DNA reads TGTGCCAGCAGTCCGATGGGCCAGGGAGGGCAGCCCCAGCATTTT.

On this clone itself: The sample holds other DNA sequences that translate to the same CDR3. V and J are TRBV28 and TRBJ1-2, with 7 positions matching TRBD1. Germline V gene sequence: CDR1 MDHEN, CDR2 SYDVKM. V trimming: 6 bases; J trimming: 2 bases; junction bases outside the gene matches: 3. CDR3 size: 13 residues. The CDR3 protein is CASSLGQNYGYTF. For the CDR3, the DNA is TGTGCCAGCAGCCTGGGACAGAACTATGGCTACACCTTC.

This chain joins TRBV25-1 and TRBJ2-3; D gene ambiguous. Trimming removed 4 bases from V and 0 bases from J, with 8 bases in between. Germline-derived CDR1 and CDR2 are MGHDK and SYGVNS. There are 14 residues in the CDR3. The CDR3, as DNA: TGTGCCAGCAGTGCAATCTACAGCACAGATACGCAGTATTTT. Translation gives CASSAIYSTDTQYF.

Here the CDR3 reads CASSQESGGSSYEQYF. Written as DNA, the CDR3 is TGCGCCAGCAGCCAAGAGAGTGGGGGGAGCTCCTACGAGCAGTACTTC. The chain carries TRBV4-1 and TRBJ2-7, with D possibly TRBD2 on 6 matching bases. Looked up from germline, CDR1 is MGHRA and CDR2 is YSYEKL. V was trimmed by 0 bases and J by 0 bases, leaving 12 bases between them. The CDR3 consists of 16 residues.

The chain uses TRBV5-1 and TRBJ1-1, with 9 bases identical to TRBD1. V dropped 5 bases and J dropped 7; count of bases not matched to a gene: 12. Per the germline V gene, CDR1 is SGHRS and CDR2 is YFSETQ. The CDR3 is 15 residues long. Here the CDR3 reads CASRPPGTGMSEAFF. DNA of the CDR3: TGCGCCAGCAGACCTCCAGGGACAGGGATGAGTGAAGCTTTCTTT.

The chain combines TRBV29-1 with TRBJ2-3; TRBD2 matches at 7 bases. The V segment lost 1 base and the J segment 3 bases; nucleotides outside the gene matches: 13. The CDR3 extends over 17 amino acids. Germline V CDR1 and CDR2: SQVTM, ANQGSEA. The CDR3 spells CSVEGTRREGRTDTQYF. As DNA, the CDR3 is TGCAGCGTTGAAGGGACAAGGAGGGAGGGCCGTACAGATACGCAGTATTTT.

The chain combines TRBV30 with TRBJ1-3; D may be TRBD1 (6 bases). V lost 2 bases and J lost 0, with 17 bases in between. The CDR3 length is 17 residues. Germline V CDR1 and CDR2: GTSNPN, SVGIG (reference sequence). CDR3 amino acids: CAWSRGNRVSSGNTIYF. CDR3 DNA: TGTGCCTGGAGTCGGGGAAACAGGGTCAGCTCTGGAAACACCATATATTTT. The full variable domain, rest sourced from reference TRBV30 and TRBJ1-3, is SQTIHQWPATLVQPVGSPLSLECTVEGTSNPNLYWYRQAAGRGLQLLFYSVGIGQISSEVPQNLSASRPQDRQFILSSKKLLLSDSGFYLCAWSRGNRVSSGNTIYFGEGSWLTVV.

CDR3 sequence reads: CASSLLGQGSTDTQYF. The CDR3 nucleotides are TGCGCCAGCAGCTTGCTCGGACAGGGGAGCACAGATACGCAGTATTTT. This chain joins TRBV5-1 and TRBJ2-3; 9 nucleotides align to TRBD1. Germline V CDR1 and CDR2: SGHRS, YFSETQ. V shed 1 base and J 0 bases; nucleotides not matched to a gene: 3. The CDR3 runs to 16 residues.

CDR3 bases: TGTGCCAGCAGTTTCGGGGCTGAAGCTTTCTTT. Its translation: CASSFGAEAFF. The chain couples TRBV6-8 to TRBJ1-1; the D is unclear. V gave up 4 bases and J gave up 6 bases, with 6 bases separating them. CDR1 and CDR2 from the germline V gene are MNHGY and SAAAGT. The CDR3 extends over 11 amino acids.

As DNA, the CDR3 is TGTGCCAGCAGTTACAGTTTCGGCCAGCCCCAGCATTTT. It translates to CASSYSFGQPQHF. The rearrangement uses TRBV27 and TRBJ1-5; D gene ambiguous. The germline CDR1 and CDR2 sequences are MNHEY and SMNVEV (reference sequence). V lost 4 bases to trimming and J lost 7 bases, with 11 bases between them. CDR3 length: 13 residues.

V and J are TRBV6-5 and TRBJ1-4, with D unclear. The CDR3 totals 11 residues. Trimming took 6 bases from V and 10 from J, leaving 9 bases between them. Germline values: CDR1 MNHEY, CDR2 SVGAGI. CDR3 sequence (DNA): TGTGCCAGCAGCGAGTTCGGAAAACTGTTTTTT. Its protein product is CASSEFGKLFF.

The chain uses TRBV5-1 and TRBJ2-1; D possibly corresponds to TRBD1 (6 bases). From germline, CDR1 is SGHRS and CDR2 YFSETQ. Between the trimmed V and J ends, which lost 8 bases and 2 bases, there was a span of 17 bases. CDR3 size: 15 residues. The CDR3 sequence is CASQSDGTPYNEQFF. Written as DNA, the CDR3 is TGCGCCAGTCAATCCGACGGGACACCCTACAATGAGCAGTTCTTC.

Of note for this clone: Other DNA sequences from this sample encode an identical CDR3 as well. The chain links TRBV4-1 to TRBJ1-3, with 9 bases fitting TRBD1. CDR1 and CDR2 from the germline V gene are MGHRA and YSYEKL. The CDR3 runs 17 residues. V was clipped by 1 base and J by 0 bases; unmatched bases: 4. The CDR3 sequence is CASSQGDRASSGNTIYF. The DNA for the CDR3 is TGCGCCAGCAGCCAAGGGGACAGGGCATCCTCTGGAAACACCATATATTTT.